This T cell receptor (beta chain) was captured by sequencing in a study of response to subunit inactivated influenza vaccine. This CDR3 has 13 residues. Trimming left V 5 bases short and J 7 bases short, with 11 bases between. TCRdb itself ran the RT-PCR reads through MiXCR, one entry per CDR3 protein. The sample shows about 540,000 distinct CDR3 sequences, under 25% of them seen only once. This clonotype was picked up a small number of times. The same sample was also studied in work on T cells expressing NK-cell markers. From that report: The authors made TCR beta cDNA libraries by 5'RACE template switching. This switching added a universal primer site and UMIs. Sequenced donors, eight in total, included seven who were HCMV-seropositive and one who was seronegative.

V gene TRBV12-3 or TRBV12-4 combines with J gene TRBJ1-4; D perhaps matches TRBD1 (6 bases). Specimen: CD4+ T cells sorted from PBMCs, collected 12 days after vaccination. The source of this sequence is a man aged 45 to 65 who received an inactivated influenza vaccine. This CDR3 reads CASSAGVGEKLFF. CDR3 in DNA: TGTGCCAGCAGTGCAGGGGTGGGTGAAAAACTGTTTTTT.